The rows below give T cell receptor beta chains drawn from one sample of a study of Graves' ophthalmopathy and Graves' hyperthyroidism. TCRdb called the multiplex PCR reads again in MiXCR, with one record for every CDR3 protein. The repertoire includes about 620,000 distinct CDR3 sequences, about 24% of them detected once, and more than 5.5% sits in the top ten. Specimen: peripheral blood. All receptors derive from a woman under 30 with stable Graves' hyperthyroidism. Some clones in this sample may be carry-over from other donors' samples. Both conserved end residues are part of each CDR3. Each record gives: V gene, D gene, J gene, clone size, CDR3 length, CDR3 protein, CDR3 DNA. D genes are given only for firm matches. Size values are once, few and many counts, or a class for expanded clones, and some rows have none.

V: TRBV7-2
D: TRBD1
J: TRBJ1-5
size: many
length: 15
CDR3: CASSGGTGLNQPQHF
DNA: TGTGCCAGCAGCGGAGGGACAGGCCTCAATCAGCCCCAGCATTTT

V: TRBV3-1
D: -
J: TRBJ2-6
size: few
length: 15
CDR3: CASSQGNSGANVLTF
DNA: TGTGCCAGCAGCCAGGGAAACTCTGGGGCCAACGTCCTGACTTTC

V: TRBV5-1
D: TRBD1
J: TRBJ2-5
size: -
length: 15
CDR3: CASSIEQGSQETQYF
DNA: TGCGCCAGCAGTATTGAACAGGGGAGCCAAGAGACCCAGTACTTC

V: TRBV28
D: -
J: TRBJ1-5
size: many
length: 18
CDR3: CASSLPLPTGRRNQPQHF
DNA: TGTGCCAGCAGCTTGCCGCTCCCGACGGGGCGGCGCAATCAGCCCCAGCATTTT

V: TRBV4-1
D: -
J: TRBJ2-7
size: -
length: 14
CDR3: CASSRTPLGYEQYF
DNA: TGCGCCAGCAGCCGCACACCCCTAGGCTACGAGCAGTACTTC

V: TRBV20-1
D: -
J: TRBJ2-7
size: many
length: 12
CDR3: CSASGRTYEQYF
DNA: TGCAGTGCTAGCGGTAGGACCTACGAGCAGTACTTC

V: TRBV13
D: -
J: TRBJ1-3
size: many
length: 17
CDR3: CASSQQDDGDAGNTIYF
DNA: TGTGCCAGCAGCCAACAGGACGATGGAGACGCTGGAAACACCATATATTTT

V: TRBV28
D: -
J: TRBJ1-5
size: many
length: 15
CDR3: CASSLLVGINQPQHF
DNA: TGTGCCAGCAGTTTATTGGTAGGGATCAATCAGCCCCAGCATTTT

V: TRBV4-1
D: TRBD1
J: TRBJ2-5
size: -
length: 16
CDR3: CASSQPRTGPQETQYF
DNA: TGCGCCAGCAGCCAACCACGGACAGGACCTCAAGAGACCCAGTACTTC

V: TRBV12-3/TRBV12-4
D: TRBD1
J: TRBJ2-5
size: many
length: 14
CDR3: CASSSRRGRETQYF
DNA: TGTGCCAGCAGTAGTCGCAGGGGGCGAGAGACCCAGTACTTC

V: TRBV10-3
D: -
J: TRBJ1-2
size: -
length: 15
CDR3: CAISEPSGGGYGYTF
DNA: TGTGCCATCAGTGAGCCATCGGGCGGCGGCTATGGCTACACCTTC

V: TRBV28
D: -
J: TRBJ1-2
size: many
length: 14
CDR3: CASSLSFGNYGYTF
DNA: TGTGCCAGCAGTTTATCCTTCGGAAACTATGGCTACACCTTC

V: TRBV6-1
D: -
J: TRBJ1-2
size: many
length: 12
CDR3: CASSGEAYGYTF
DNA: TGTGCCAGCAGTGGGGAAGCGTATGGCTACACCTTC

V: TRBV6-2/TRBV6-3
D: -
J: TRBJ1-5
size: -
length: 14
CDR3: CASSNRFSNQPQHF
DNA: TGTGCCAGCAGCAATCGGTTTAGCAATCAGCCCCAGCATTTT

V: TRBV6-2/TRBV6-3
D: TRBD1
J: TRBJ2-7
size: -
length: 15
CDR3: CASSRFGTGGYEQYF
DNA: TGTGCCAGCAGTAGATTCGGGACAGGGGGCTACGAGCAGTACTTC

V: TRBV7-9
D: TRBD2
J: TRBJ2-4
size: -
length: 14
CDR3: CASSSPGLAGFQYF
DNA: TGTGCCAGCAGCTCCCCAGGACTAGCGGGCTTTCAGTACTTC

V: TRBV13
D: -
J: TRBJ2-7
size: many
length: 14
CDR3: CASSLGRASYEQYF
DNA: TGTGCCAGCAGCTTAGGAAGAGCTTCCTACGAGCAGTACTTC

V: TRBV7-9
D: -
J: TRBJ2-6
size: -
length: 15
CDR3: CASSLTQSGANVLTF
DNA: TGTGCCAGCAGCTTAACACAGTCTGGGGCCAACGTCCTGACTTTC

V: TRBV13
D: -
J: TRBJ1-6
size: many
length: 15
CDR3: CASSRTRGGASPLHF
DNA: TGTGCCAGCAGCCGCACTCGTGGGGGGGCTTCACCCCTCCACTTT

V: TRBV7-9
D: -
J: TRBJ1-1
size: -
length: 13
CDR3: CASLGVGGTEAFF
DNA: TGTGCCAGTTTAGGGGTTGGGGGGACTGAAGCTTTCTTT

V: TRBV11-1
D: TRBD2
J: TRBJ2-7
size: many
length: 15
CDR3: CASSFFGLAGVEQYF
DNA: TGTGCCAGCAGCTTCTTCGGACTAGCGGGGGTCGAGCAGTACTTC

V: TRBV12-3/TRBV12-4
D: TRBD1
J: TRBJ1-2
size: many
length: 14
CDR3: CASSSAGGFYGYTF
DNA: TGTGCCAGCAGTTCTGCAGGGGGCTTCTATGGCTACACCTTC

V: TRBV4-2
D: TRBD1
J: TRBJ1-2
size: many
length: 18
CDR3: CASSQVGDRGRRNYGYTF
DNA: TGTGCCAGCAGCCAAGTCGGGGACAGGGGGCGCAGAAACTATGGCTACACCTTC

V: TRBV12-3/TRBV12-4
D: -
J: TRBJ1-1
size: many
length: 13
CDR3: CASRPSGGTEAFF
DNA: TGTGCCAGCAGACCATCCGGGGGGACTGAAGCTTTCTTT

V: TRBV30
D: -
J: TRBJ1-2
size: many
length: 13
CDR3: CAWNAGLNYGYTF
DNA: TGTGCCTGGAACGCCGGACTGAACTATGGCTACACCTTC

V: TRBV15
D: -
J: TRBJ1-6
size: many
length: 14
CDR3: CATRGGREGSPLHF
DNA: TGTGCCACCAGAGGTGGCAGGGAGGGATCACCCCTCCACTTT

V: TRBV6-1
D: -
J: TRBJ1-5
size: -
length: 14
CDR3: CASSLDMSNQPQHF
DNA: TGTGCCAGCAGTCTGGACATGAGCAATCAGCCCCAGCATTTT